This TCR beta chain was captured by sequencing in a study of CD8+ T cells in alopecia areata. About the research overall: Tofacitinib therapy lasting 6 to 18 months was followed by 6 months off drug.

The treatment is: oral pan-JAK inhibitor, 5-10 mg twice daily. A few counts support this clone. With 1 base removed from V and 5 bases from J, the gap between germline ends came to 7 bases. The V gene's germline CDR1 is SGHRS and CDR2 YFSETQ. The CDR3 consists of 14 residues. cDNA serving as the sequencing template came from extracted, reverse transcribed RNA. TCRdb keeps only in-frame clones here, not all; method: immunoSEQ multiplex PCR. The data contain under 150,000 clones, about half of them singletons. The material was CD4+ T cells sorted from blood, obtained at week 4, from a patient treated with tofacitinib. This rearrangement joins TRBV5-1 to TRBJ1-6; D is ambiguous. The TCR comes from a human donor with alopecia areata. The CDR3 loop is CASSLTSDNSPLHF. In DNA form, the CDR3 reads TGCGCCAGCAGCTTGACTTCTGATAATTCACCCCTCCACTTT.